The 5 T cell receptor beta chains listed next were all sequenced from one sample in a study of blood T cell repertoires in COVID-19 (dated by TCRdb to the early 2020s). The protocol used for the library was the immunoSEQ multiplex PCR assay. TCRdb's version of the immuneACCESS table is confined to in-frame rearrangements and falls short of the full clone set. An unresolved V gene accounts for under half of the shortfall where checked; the remainder is of unknown origin. This sample is represented by approximately 350,000 clones; roughly four fifths of them were singletons. The ten largest clones capture less than 6% of the sample. The specimen sequenced was PBMCs or T cells enriched from blood (not recorded which). These receptors were collected from a woman between 45 and 60 years old who had recovered from COVID-19.

This chain joins TRBV11-1 and TRBJ1-2; D not resolved. Trimming removed 6 bases from V and 4 bases from J, with 9 bases in between. The germline CDR1 and CDR2 sequences are SGHAT and FQDESV (reference sequence). This CDR3 spans 12 amino acids. CDR3 amino acids: CASSPNSYGYTF. The DNA for the CDR3 is TGTGCCAGCAGTCCGAATAGCTATGGCTACACCTTC. The variable domain in full, completed from reference TRBV11-1 and TRBJ1-2, reads EAEVAQSPRYKITEKSQAVAFWCDPISGHATLYWYRQILGQGPELLVQFQDESVVDDSQLPKDRFSAERLKGVDSTLKIQPAELGDSAMYLCASSPNSYGYTFGSGTRLTVV.

The CDR3 here is CASSLHSGFTPNYGYTF. As DNA, the CDR3 is TGTGCCAGCAGCTTGCACTCAGGGTTCACACCCAACTATGGCTACACCTTC. The J gene is TRBJ1-2, the V gene TRBV7-2; maybe TRBD1 (5 bases). In germline, CDR1 is SGHTA, CDR2 FQGNSA. The CDR3 runs 17 residues. V lost 3 bases and J 2 bases, leaving 19 bases between the germline ends. The full variable domain, its missing parts supplied by reference TRBV7-2 and TRBJ1-2, is GAGVSQSPSNKVTEKGKDVELRCDPISGHTALYWYRQSLGQGLEFLIYFQGNSAPDKSGLPSDRFSAERTGGSVSTLTIQRTQQEDSAVYLCASSLHSGFTPNYGYTFGSGTRLTVV.

The count of this clone is one. The chain is built from TRBV5-4 and TRBJ2-7; weak D call: TRBD1 (5 bases). The CDR3 loop spans 15 amino acids. V lost 1 base to trimming and J lost 1 base, with 12 bases between them. CDR1 and CDR2 from the germline V gene are SGHNT and YYREEE (reference sequence). The CDR3 nucleotides read TGTGCCAGCAGCTTGTTTGCAGCAGGGTCCTACGAGCAGTACTTC. It encodes CASSLFAAGSYEQYF.

This rearrangement joins TRBV12-3 or TRBV12-4 to TRBJ1-2; D remains ambiguous. V was clipped by 3 bases and J by 7 bases, with 6 bases between them. The CDR3 covers 11 residues. The CDR3 sequence is CASSFGSGYTF. The CDR3 DNA is TGTGCCAGCAGTTTCGGTAGTGGCTACACCTTC.

Concerning this clone: Since the CDR3 does not end with the conserved phenylalanine or tryptophan, this likely comes from a read error. The limits of the CDR3 on the DNA are not certain, so only TCRdb's listed CDR3 is given. V gene TRBV10-2 combines with J gene TRBJ1-1; the table's D call, TRBD1, was not checked against the DNA. With termini counted, the CDR3 has 10 amino acids. Germline CDR1 is WSHSY and CDR2 is SAAADI. CDR3 in amino acids: CASSEAGTGG.